The 22 T cell receptor beta chains presented below share a single source sample, sequenced in a study of blood T cell repertoires in COVID-19. TCRdb's copy holds only in-frame clones and misses some; the assay was immunoSEQ multiplex PCR. Here the sample spans 170,000 or so clones, 75% to 90% being singletons. The sequenced sample consisted of peripheral blood. Source of these receptors: a woman aged 40 to 55 with COVID-19, enrolled during active disease.

The rearrangement uses TRBV28 and TRBJ2-2; unclear D gene. The germline V gene has CDR1 MDHEN and CDR2 SYDVKM. V lost 6 bases to trimming and J lost 6 bases, with 2 bases between them. This CDR3 comprises 10 residues. The CDR3 protein is CASSSGELFF. The CDR3 DNA follows: TGTGCCAGCAGCTCCGGGGAGCTGTTTTTT. Variable domain in full (rest from reference TRBV28 and TRBJ2-2): DVKVTQSSRYLVKRTGEKVFLECVQDMDHENMFWYRQDPGLGLRLIYFSYDVKMKEKGDIPEGYSVSREKKERFSLILESASTNQTSMYLCASSSGELFFGEGSRLTVL.

V is TRBV6-1 and J is TRBJ2-2, with 7 bases matching TRBD1. Germline CDR1 MNHNS, CDR2 SASEGT. The CDR3 has 12 amino acids. Trimming took 1 base from V and 14 from J; bases not matched to a gene: 4. In DNA, the CDR3 is TGTGCCAGCAGTGAAGACAGGGGCGGCCTGTTTTTT. This gives the protein CASSEDRGGLFF.

This clone was observed a handful of times. The chain joins TRBV2 to TRBJ2-7; no clear D. This CDR3 region has 11 residues. Germline CDR1 is SNHLY and CDR2 is FYNNEI. V was trimmed by 7 bases and J by 1 base, leaving 5 bases between them. The CDR3 DNA follows: TGTGCCAGCACCCCTTCCTACGAGCAGTACTTC. Amino acid sequence: CASTPSYEQYF.

The chain employs TRBV5-8 and TRBJ1-5; 9 nucleotides align to TRBD1. The CDR3 runs to 15 residues. Germline CDR1 is SGHTS and CDR2 is YDEGEE. With 10 bases clipped from V and 0 bases from J, the junction kept 8 bases outside the gene matches. Here the CDR3 reads CAGGTGQYSNQPQHF. In nucleotides, the CDR3 is TGTGCCGGGGGGACAGGGCAATATAGCAATCAGCCCCAGCATTTT.

This clone was seen only once. V is TRBV10-2 and J is TRBJ2-7; D is perhaps TRBD1 (5 bases). Germline assignment: CDR1 WSHSY and CDR2 SAAADI. V lost 3 bases and J 2 bases, leaving 11 bases between the germline ends. The CDR3 is made up of 14 amino acids. CDR3 sequence: CASSDWGSPYEQYF. The CDR3 DNA reads as TGCGCCAGCAGTGATTGGGGCAGCCCCTACGAGCAGTACTTC.

This clone was found once. This chain links TRBV24-1 with TRBJ2-7, with D unresolved. CDR3 length: 15 residues. CDR1 is KGHDR, CDR2 SFDVKD, per germline. The V end lost 0 bases, the J end lost 1 base, and 9 bases lay between the germline ends. The CDR3 reads CATSDLPSRSYEQYF. CDR3 sequence (DNA): TGTGCCACCAGTGATTTGCCAAGCAGGTCCTACGAGCAGTACTTC.

J is TRBJ2-4 and V is TRBV28; possible D gene TRBD2, 6 bases. V lost 10 bases to trimming and J lost 0 bases, with 13 bases between them. CDR1 is MDHEN and CDR2 is SYDVKM in the germline V gene. The CDR3 has 14 residues. The CDR3: CATILGGAKNIQYF. The CDR3, as DNA: TGTGCCACCATCTTGGGGGGAGCCAAAAACATTCAGTACTTC.

This rearrangement joins TRBV24-1 to TRBJ2-5; D is uncertain. V was cut by 4 bases and J by 1 base, with 6 bases left in between. This CDR3 region has 13 residues. Germline V gene data show CDR1 as KGHDR and CDR2 as SFDVKD. The CDR3 protein is CATSEAVQETQYF. CDR3 coding DNA: TGTGCCACCAGTGAGGCAGTCCAAGAGACCCAGTACTTC.

This clone was detected only once. The chain uses TRBV4-2 and TRBJ2-3, with TRBD2 identical over 10 bases. Germline V gene sequence: CDR1 LGHNA, CDR2 YNFKEQ. The CDR3 extends over 15 amino acids. V shed 2 bases, J shed 4 bases, and the junction held 3 bases outside the gene matches. CDR3 amino acids: CASSQPSGGSDTQYF. CDR3 in DNA: TGTGCCAGCAGCCAACCTAGCGGGGGTTCAGATACGCAGTATTTT.

This sequence joins TRBV5-6 and TRBJ1-1; D is uncertain. The CDR3 is 15 amino acids. Trimming took 2 bases from V and 1 from J, leaving 12 bases between them. From germline, CDR1 is SGHDT and CDR2 YYEEEE. CDR3 loop: CASSFRALGNTEAFF. In DNA, the CDR3 is TGTGCCAGCAGCTTCCGCGCCCTAGGGAACACTGAAGCTTTCTTT.

V and J are TRBV5-4 and TRBJ2-7; 8 positions match TRBD1. Germline V lookup: CDR1 SGHNT, CDR2 YYREEE (reference sequence). V lost 4 bases to trimming and J lost 0 bases; unmatched junction nucleotides: 6. This CDR3 has 15 residues. In DNA form, the CDR3 reads TGTGCCAGCAGCCCTTGGACAGGGAGCTCCTACGAGCAGTACTTC. Translating it yields CASSPWTGSSYEQYF.

The chain links TRBV19 to TRBJ2-7; TRBD1 aligns across 10 bases. V shed 5 bases, J shed 5 bases, and the junction held 9 bases outside the gene matches. Germline lookup yields CDR1 LNHDA and CDR2 SQIVND (reference sequence). This CDR3 spans 15 amino acids. The CDR3 reads CASSPHRDRGHEQYF. Here the CDR3 DNA reads TGTGCCAGTAGTCCCCACCGGGACAGGGGCCACGAGCAGTACTTC.

In this sample, this clone turned up a few times. The chain uses TRBV28 and TRBJ2-7, with 12 bases that match TRBD2. The V gene end was trimmed by 6 bases and the J gene end by 0 bases; junction bases not matched to a gene: 9. The CDR3 consists of 17 residues. Germline CDR1 reads MDHEN; CDR2 reads SYDVKM. CDR3 coding DNA: TGTGCCAGCAGCTCGCTAGCGGGAGGGAAGAGCTCCTACGAGCAGTACTTC. Its protein is CASSSLAGGKSSYEQYF.

The chain employs TRBV5-4 and TRBJ2-4, with a weak D call TRBD2 (5 bases). This CDR3 has 17 amino acids. Trimming stripped 4 bases from V and 3 bases from J, with 20 bases between. Per germline, CDR1 SGHNT and CDR2 YYREEE (reference sequence). CDR3 DNA sequence: TGTGCCAGCAGCCCATGGGCCCTGGGAGTGGGCAAAAACATTCAGTACTTC. This sequence encodes CASSPWALGVGKNIQYF. The full variable domain, in which reference TRBV5-4 and TRBJ2-4 provide the parts outside the CDR3, is ETGVTQSPTHLIKTRGQQVTLRCSSQSGHNTVSWYQQALGQGPQFIFQYYREEENGRGNFPPRFSGLQFPNYSSELNVNALELDDSALYLCASSPWALGVGKNIQYFGAGTRLSVL.

Of note for this clone: Other DNA sequences in this sample translate to the same CDR3. The chain carries TRBV12-3 or TRBV12-4 and TRBJ1-2; no clear D. The V end lost 8 bases, the J end lost 2 bases, and 9 bases lay between the germline ends. The CDR3 has 12 residues. Here the CDR3 reads CASSQINYGYTF. The CDR3 bases are TGTGCCAGCTCCCAGATAAACTATGGCTACACCTTC.

The chain carries TRBV18 and TRBJ1-1; 9 positions match TRBD1. The CDR3 consists of 15 residues. Looked up from germline, CDR1 is KGHSH and CDR2 is LQKENI. J lost 4 bases, V lost 3 bases, and 6 bases had no gene match. In DNA, the CDR3 is TGTGCCAGCTCACCCGTGGGACAGGGATCCACTGAAGCTTTCTTT. Its translation is CASSPVGQGSTEAFF.

This clone was seen a few times. The chain combines TRBV28 with TRBJ2-7, with TRBD1 identical over 11 bases. Germline V gene data show CDR1 as MDHEN and CDR2 as SYDVKM. The CDR3 is made up of 14 amino acids. J lost 4 bases, V lost 7 bases, and 6 bases had no gene match. DNA for the CDR3: TGTGCCAGCAATTCCGGGACAGGGGGGTACGAGCAGTACTTC. The encoded protein is CASNSGTGGYEQYF.

CDR3 nucleotides: TGTGCCAGCAGGGGACTAGCGGGAGACTCCTACGAGCAGTACTTC. It specifies CASRGLAGDSYEQYF. This chain uses TRBV6-6 with TRBJ2-7; 14 nucleotides align to TRBD2. The germline V gene has CDR1 MNHNY and CDR2 SVGAGI (reference sequence). This CDR3 region has 15 residues. The junction had 1 base not matched to a gene; V was cut back by 6 bases and J by 0 bases.

This clone was seen just once. The genes are TRBV28 and TRBJ2-5; TRBD2 matches 9 bases. Trimming removed 6 bases from V and 3 bases from J; junction bases left unmatched: 11. CDR1 is MDHEN and CDR2 is SYDVKM in the germline V gene. CDR3 length: 16 residues. The DNA for the CDR3 is TGTGCCAGCAGCGCCCCGGGGGAGCGGGGGGAAGAGACCCAGTACTTC. Protein product: CASSAPGERGEETQYF.

This chain joins TRBV19 and TRBJ1-1, with TRBD1 matching 8 bases. The V gene end was trimmed by 4 bases and the J gene end by 3 bases; junction bases not matched to a gene: 7. CDR1 and CDR2 (germline): LNHDA, SQIVND (reference sequence). The CDR3 runs to 15 residues. The CDR3 DNA follows: TGTGCCAGTAGTACGGGACAGGACATTTACACTGAAGCTTTCTTT. Residues: CASSTGQDIYTEAFF.

The chain couples TRBV10-3 to TRBJ2-1; tentative D call: TRBD2 (5 bases). V was clipped by 0 bases and J by 4 bases, with 7 bases between them. Germline lookup yields CDR1 ENHRY and CDR2 SYGVKD. CDR3 length: 14 amino acids. CDR3 in DNA: TGTGCCATCAGTGAGTCGGACTCTTACAATGAGCAGTTCTTC. Its translation is CAISESDSYNEQFF.

In its sample, this clone was seen once. This sequence joins TRBV6-6 and TRBJ1-4, with a possible D match to TRBD1 (5 bases). V was shortened by 5 bases and J by 10 bases, with 11 bases between the two germline ends. The CDR3 is 12 residues long. Germline values: CDR1 MNHNY, CDR2 SVGAGI (reference sequence). The CDR3 region has the DNA TGTGCCAGCAGTCCCCCCGGGGGAAAACTGTTTTTT. It codes for CASSPPGGKLFF.